These 12 T cell receptor beta chains were all obtained from the same sample, sequenced in a study of blood T cell repertoires in COVID-19. Profiling relied on immunoSEQ multiplex PCR, and the TCRdb table lists in-frame clones only, not all of them. The sample lists around 230,000 clones; approximately 83% were seen once. The specimen sequenced was peripheral blood. The receptors derive from a middle-aged woman with active or convalescent COVID-19.

There are a few counts of this clone. The rearrangement links TRBV30 to TRBJ1-1; a possible D gene is TRBD1 (5 bases). V dropped 2 bases and J dropped 8 bases, with 6 bases sitting between them. CDR1 and CDR2 (germline): GTSNPN, SVGIG (reference sequence). This CDR3 contains 10 residues. CDR3 DNA: TGTGCCTGGAGTCACAGGGAAGCTTTCTTT. Its protein is CAWSHREAFF. Using reference TRBV30 and TRBJ1-1 for the parts outside the CDR3, the full variable domain is SQTIHQWPATLVQPVGSPLSLECTVEGTSNPNLYWYRQAAGRGLQLLFYSVGIGQISSEVPQNLSASRPQDRQFILSSKKLLLSDSGFYLCAWSHREAFFGQGTRLTVV.

This chain joins TRBV5-8 and TRBJ1-1; D not resolved. The CDR3 spans 14 residues. V was clipped by 2 bases and J by 1 base, with 9 bases between them. Germline V CDR1 and CDR2: SGHTS, YDEGEE. The CDR3, as DNA: TGTGCCAGCAGCTTAGCCGGGAGGAACACTGAAGCTTTCTTT. Its protein is CASSLAGRNTEAFF.

The chain links TRBV7-2 to TRBJ2-7; TRBD2 is a possible D gene (6 bases). Trimming left V 5 bases short and J 5 bases short, with 16 bases between. The CDR3 length is 14 residues. CDR1 and CDR2 (germline): SGHTA, FQGNSA. The CDR3, as DNA: TGTGCCAGCAGCCAAGTCGGGGGTAACGACGAGCAGTACTTC. This translates into CASSQVGGNDEQYF.

The J gene is TRBJ1-4, the V gene TRBV27, with D possibly matching TRBD1 (6 bases). Germline CDR1 is MNHEY and CDR2 is SMNVEV (reference sequence). V lost 4 bases and J lost 0, with 9 bases in between. This CDR3 is built from 15 residues. This CDR3 is CASSSGTTTNEKLFF. CDR3 DNA sequence: TGTGCCAGCAGTTCCGGGACAACAACTAATGAAAAACTGTTTTTT.

The V call is TRBV2, the J call TRBJ1-5, with D unclear. The CDR3 totals 14 residues. Germline CDR1 and CDR2: SNHLY and FYNNEI. V was clipped by 1 base and J by 3 bases, with 7 bases between them. CDR3 sequence (DNA): TGTGCCAGCAGTGAAGGCGGCCCCAATCAGCCCCAGCATTTT. Protein: CASSEGGPNQPQHF.

The chain combines TRBV29-1 with TRBJ1-4; TRBD1 aligns across 9 bases. V lost 4 bases and J lost 4; bases outside the gene matches: 4. Germline CDR1 is SQVTM and CDR2 is ANQGSEA. The CDR3 consists of 14 residues. The CDR3 protein is CSVGGTGLNEKLFF. Written as DNA, the CDR3 is TGCAGCGTTGGGGGGACAGGGCTTAATGAAAAACTGTTTTTT.

The chain is built from TRBV4-3 and TRBJ1-3; maybe TRBD1 (6 bases). This CDR3 region has 16 residues. Trimming took off 0 bases at V and 1 base at J, with 10 bases between the two ends. Germline V CDR1 and CDR2: LGHNA, YSLEER. Here the CDR3 DNA reads TGCGCCAGCAGCCAAGACAGGGGTACTTCTGGAAACACCATATATTTT. Its translation is CASSQDRGTSGNTIYF.

The chain joins TRBV20-1 to TRBJ2-5, with D perhaps matching TRBD1 (5 bases). Germline V gene data show CDR1 as DFQATT and CDR2 as SNEGSKA (reference sequence). The CDR3 covers 11 residues. Trimming shortened V by 7 bases and J by 5 bases, and 11 bases separated the two germline ends. The CDR3 is CSGLQGETQYF. Here the CDR3 DNA reads TGCAGTGGACTCCAGGGTGAGACCCAGTACTTC.

The rearrangement joins TRBV6-5 to TRBJ1-1; 7 bases fit TRBD1. CDR1 is MNHEY, CDR2 SVGAGI, per germline. This CDR3 has 11 residues. The ends lost 10 bases at V and 5 bases at J; junction bases unmatched: 4. This CDR3 is CATTGETEAFF. DNA of the CDR3: TGTGCCACTACAGGGGAGACTGAAGCTTTCTTT.

The rearrangement links TRBV10-3 to TRBJ1-1, with D possibly TRBD1 on 6 matching bases. Germline V CDR1 and CDR2: ENHRY, SYGVKD. The CDR3 has 14 residues. Between the trimmed V and J ends, which lost 6 bases and 3 bases, there was a span of 14 bases. CDR3: CAISRRGGDTEAFF. In DNA form, the CDR3 reads TGTGCCATCAGCAGAAGGGGGGGGGACACTGAAGCTTTCTTT.

This clone appeared a few times. The rearrangement links TRBV7-6 to TRBJ2-7; 7 bases match TRBD2. The germline CDR1 and CDR2 sequences are SGHVS and FNYEAQ. V shed 5 bases and J 3 bases; nucleotides not matched to a gene: 10. The CDR3 loop spans 15 amino acids. This CDR3 is CASSRFSGLNYEQYF. CDR3 DNA sequence: TGTGCCAGCAGCCGCTTTAGCGGGCTGAACTACGAGCAGTACTTC.

The chain links TRBV5-1 to TRBJ2-3, with a tentative D call TRBD2 (6 bases). The V end lost 5 bases, the J end lost 3 bases, and 16 bases lay between the germline ends. This CDR3 comprises 15 residues. Germline CDR1 SGHRS, CDR2 YFSETQ. The CDR3 nucleotides are TGCGCCAGCAGTTTCCAGGGAGGCGGGACAGATACGCAGTATTTT. Translated: CASSFQGGGTDTQYF.